This T cell receptor (beta chain) came from a study of cytomegalovirus exposure and HLA in healthy donors. Study-wide context: Among around 170 million T cells, an earlier analysis found 117 million unique TCR beta sequences.

Germline loops: CDR1 MNHEY, CDR2 SMNVEV (reference sequence). V was clipped by 8 bases and J by 0 bases, with 14 bases between them. This CDR3 has 15 amino acids. PCR involved 60 Vbeta and 13 Jbeta primers. Sequencing was performed with immunoSEQ multiplex PCR; in TCRdb, only in-frame clones are kept and a portion is missing. The sample gives 130,000 or so clones, roughly four fifths of which show up once; about 8.1% is in the top ten. The genes are TRBV27 and TRBJ1-5; TRBD1 is a possible D gene (5 bases). Material for sequencing was PBMCs. This clonotype was obtained from a woman in her forties or fifties in good health and CMV-seropositive. CDR3 DNA sequence: TGTGCCAGCGCATTGGGGCTTTATAGCAATCAGCCCCAGCATTTT. It codes for CASALGLYSNQPQHF.